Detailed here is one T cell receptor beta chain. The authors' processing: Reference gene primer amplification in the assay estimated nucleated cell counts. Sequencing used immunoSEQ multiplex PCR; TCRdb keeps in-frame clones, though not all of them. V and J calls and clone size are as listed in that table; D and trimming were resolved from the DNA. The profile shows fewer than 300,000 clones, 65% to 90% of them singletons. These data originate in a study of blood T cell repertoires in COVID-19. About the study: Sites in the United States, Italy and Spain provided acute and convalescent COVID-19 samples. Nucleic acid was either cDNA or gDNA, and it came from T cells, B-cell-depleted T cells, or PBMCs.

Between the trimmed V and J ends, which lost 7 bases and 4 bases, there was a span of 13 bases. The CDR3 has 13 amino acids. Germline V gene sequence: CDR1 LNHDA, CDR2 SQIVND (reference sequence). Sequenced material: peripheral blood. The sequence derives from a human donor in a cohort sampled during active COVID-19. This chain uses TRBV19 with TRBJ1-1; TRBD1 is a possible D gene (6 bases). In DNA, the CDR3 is TGTGCCAGTACCGGGGGAGGGGGCACTGAAGCTTTCTTT. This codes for CASTGGGGTEAFF.